This is a list of T cell receptor beta chains from one sample in a study of cytomegalovirus exposure and HLA in healthy donors. Sequenced by immunoSEQ multiplex PCR; TCRdb stores in-frame clones only, minus some. The table has about 220,000 clones, about 80% seen once; the top ten hold roughly 5%. The specimen sequenced was PBMCs. The receptors were sampled from a woman between 35 and 50 years old in good health and CMV-seropositive. Both conserved end residues are trimmed from each CDR3. Fields, in order: clone size, J gene, D gene, V gene, CDR3 protein. A D gene is named only where the DNA matches it firmly. Some rows mark clone size as missing; the rest say once, few, many or name a class of expanded clone.

>-|TRBJ2-3|-|TRBV5-4
ASSLAQRRSTDTQY
>-|TRBJ2-1|TRBD2|TRBV11-3
ASSLSLAGPRGGEQF
>-|TRBJ2-2|TRBD1|TRBV7-2
ASRTGGASTGELF
>-|TRBJ1-3|-|TRBV2
ASRPDRRSSGNTIY
>once|TRBJ2-7|-|TRBV5-8
ASSLAAAARYEQY
>-|TRBJ2-1|TRBD2|TRBV7-2
ASSSRLAGGANEQF
>once|TRBJ1-2|-|TRBV30
AWNLFQGGGYT
>-|TRBJ2-5|TRBD1|TRBV11-3
ASSSTGTGTETQY
>-|TRBJ1-2|-|TRBV9
ASSVEGGPVYGYT
>-|TRBJ1-5|TRBD1|TRBV30
ASSDRAYQPQH
>-|TRBJ2-1|-|TRBV7-3
ASSSNNEQF
>once|-|-|TRBV11-1
ASSFPYGFNYEQY
>-|TRBJ2-5|-|TRBV7-9
ASSARQSLETQY
>once|TRBJ2-7|-|TRBV2
ASSPGEVGAYEQY
>-|TRBJ2-5|TRBD2|TRBV29-1
SVRTSGRETQY
>-|-|-|TRBV5-1
ASSLAPDRLNEQY
>-|TRBJ1-5|-|TRBV15
ATSRDSSQPQH
>-|TRBJ1-1|-|TRBV5-6
ASSILGGTEAF
>-|TRBJ2-5|TRBD2|TRBV5-1
ASRTSGGQETQY
>-|TRBJ1-3|TRBD1|TRBV19
ASSISTRGLQRGNTIY
>-|TRBJ2-7|-|TRBV15
ATSRDQDEQY
>-|TRBJ2-3|TRBD1|TRBV7-9
ASSPLDRGDTQY